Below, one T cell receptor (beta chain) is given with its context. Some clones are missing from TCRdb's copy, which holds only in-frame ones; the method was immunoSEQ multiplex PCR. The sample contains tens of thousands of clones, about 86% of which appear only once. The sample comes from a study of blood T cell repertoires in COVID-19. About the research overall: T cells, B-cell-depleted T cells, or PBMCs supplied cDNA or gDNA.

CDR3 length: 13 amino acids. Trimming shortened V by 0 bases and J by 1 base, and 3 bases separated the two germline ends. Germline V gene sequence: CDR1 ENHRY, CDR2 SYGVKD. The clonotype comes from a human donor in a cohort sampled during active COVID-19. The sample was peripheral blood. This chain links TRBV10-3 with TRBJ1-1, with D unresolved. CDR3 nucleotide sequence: TGTGCCATCAGTGAGTCCGGGAACACTGAAGCTTTCTTT. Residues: CAISESGNTEAFF.